A selection of T cell receptor beta chains follows, all from one sample in a study of T-cell reconstitution after alpha-beta-depleted transplantation in children. TCRdb processed the PCR reads anew with MiXCR; each CDR3 protein has one entry. The table has around 960,000 distinct CDR3 sequences, around 30% seen once. Sequenced here: PBMCs, mostly from graft donor cells, sampled 360 days after TCRalphabeta/CD19-depleted stem cell transplant. Receptors were obtained from a boy younger than two who had a stem cell transplant for SCID, so the T cells may come from the graft donor. Both conserved end residues are part of each CDR3. The D gene is left open where the match is weak. Clone size is shown for a subset of rows, as once, few, many or a class of expanded clone.

length: 15; size: .; V: TRBV7-9; J: TRBJ1-4; D: .; CDR3: CASSPQSRGEEKLFF; DNA: TGTGCCAGTAGCCCCCAAAGCCGCGGGGAGGAAAAACTGTTTTTT
length: 20; size: .; V: TRBV15; J: TRBJ2-5; D: .; CDR3: CATSRDGRGQGIWYQETQYF; DNA: TGTGCCACCAGCAGAGATGGAAGAGGGCAGGGGATTTGGTACCAAGAGACCCAGTACTTC
length: 16; size: .; V: TRBV9; J: TRBJ2-2; D: .; CDR3: CASSGTVSPITGELFF; DNA: TGTGCCAGCAGCGGTACAGTATCCCCAATTACCGGGGAGCTGTTTTTT
length: 13; size: few; V: TRBV7-3; J: TRBJ2-2; D: .; CDR3: CASSFAGFGELFF; DNA: TGTGCCAGCAGCTTTGCGGGTTTCGGGGAGCTGTTTTTT
length: 11; size: few; V: TRBV29-1; J: TRBJ1-1; D: .; CDR3: CSVANQGEAFF; DNA: TGCAGCGTTGCCAACCAGGGGGAAGCTTTCTTT
length: 14; size: .; V: TRBV27; J: TRBJ2-7; D: TRBD2; CDR3: CASSPWPAGPEQYF; DNA: TGTGCCAGCAGTCCCTGGCCAGCGGGGCCCGAGCAGTACTTC
length: 17; size: few; V: TRBV12-3/TRBV12-4; J: TRBJ2-5; D: TRBD1; CDR3: CASRSSRTGPKKETQYF; DNA: TGTGCCAGCAGGTCCTCACGGACAGGGCCGAAGAAAGAGACCCAGTACTTC
length: 16; size: .; V: TRBV5-1; J: TRBJ2-2; D: .; CDR3: CASRGAAYANTGELFF; DNA: TGCGCCAGCAGGGGGGCAGCCTACGCGAACACCGGGGAGCTGTTTTTT
length: 17; size: few; V: TRBV29-1; J: TRBJ2-6; D: .; CDR3: CSVAFSRPSSGANVLTF; DNA: TGCAGCGTTGCCTTTTCCAGACCGAGCTCTGGGGCCAACGTCCTGACTTTC
length: 14; size: few; V: TRBV20-1; J: TRBJ2-3; D: TRBD1; CDR3: CSASPGQGADTQYF; DNA: TGCAGTGCTAGCCCCGGACAGGGGGCAGATACGCAGTATTTT
length: 15; size: .; V: TRBV6-5; J: TRBJ2-7; D: TRBD1; CDR3: CASSYTRQGAHEQYF; DNA: TGTGCCAGCAGTTACACCCGACAGGGGGCCCACGAGCAGTACTTC
length: 14; size: .; V: TRBV28; J: TRBJ1-1; D: .; CDR3: CASSLATALTEAFF; DNA: TGTGCCAGCAGTTTAGCGACAGCTCTGACCGAAGCTTTCTTT
length: 14; size: .; V: TRBV11-2; J: TRBJ2-2; D: .; CDR3: CASRIFSGTGELFF; DNA: TGTGCCAGCCGAATCTTTAGTGGTACCGGGGAGCTGTTTTTT
length: 16; size: .; V: TRBV4-1; J: TRBJ2-7; D: TRBD1; CDR3: CASSQAETGAFYEQYF; DNA: TGCGCCAGCAGCCAAGCGGAGACAGGGGCCTTCTACGAGCAGTACTTC
length: 13; size: .; V: TRBV10-3; J: TRBJ1-2; D: .; CDR3: CAIEKGPNYGYTF; DNA: TGTGCCATCGAGAAAGGACCTAACTATGGCTACACCTTC
length: 18; size: .; V: TRBV12-3/TRBV12-4; J: TRBJ2-3; D: .; CDR3: CASTPVGELALHTDTQYF; DNA: TGTGCCAGCACCCCGGTGGGAGAGTTAGCCCTTCACACAGATACGCAGTATTTT
length: 14; size: .; V: TRBV7-9; J: TRBJ2-4; D: .; CDR3: CASLRPGKGNIQYF; DNA: TGTGCCAGCCTCAGACCAGGCAAAGGGAACATTCAGTACTTC